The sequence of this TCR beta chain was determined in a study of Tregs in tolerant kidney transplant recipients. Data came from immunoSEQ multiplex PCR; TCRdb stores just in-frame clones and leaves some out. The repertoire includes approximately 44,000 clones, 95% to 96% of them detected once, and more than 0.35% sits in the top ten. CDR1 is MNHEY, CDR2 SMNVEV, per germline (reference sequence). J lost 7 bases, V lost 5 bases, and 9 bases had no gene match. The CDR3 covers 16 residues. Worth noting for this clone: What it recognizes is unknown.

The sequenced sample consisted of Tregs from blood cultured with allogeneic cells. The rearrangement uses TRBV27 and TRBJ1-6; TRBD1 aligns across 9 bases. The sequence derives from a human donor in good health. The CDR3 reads CASSPIGQGKNSPLHF. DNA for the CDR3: TGTGCCAGCAGTCCCATCGGACAGGGGAAGAATTCACCCCTCCACTTT.